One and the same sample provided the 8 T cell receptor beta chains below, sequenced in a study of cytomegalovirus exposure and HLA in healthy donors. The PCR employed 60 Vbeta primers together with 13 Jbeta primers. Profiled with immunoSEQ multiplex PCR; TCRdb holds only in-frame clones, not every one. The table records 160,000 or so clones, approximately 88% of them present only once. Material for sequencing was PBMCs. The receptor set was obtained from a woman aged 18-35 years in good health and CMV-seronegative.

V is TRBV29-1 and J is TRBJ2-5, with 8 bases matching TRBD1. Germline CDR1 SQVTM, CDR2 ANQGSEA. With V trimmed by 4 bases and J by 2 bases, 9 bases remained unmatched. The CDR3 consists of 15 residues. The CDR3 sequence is CSVAPTGDRQETQYF. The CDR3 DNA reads TGCAGCGTTGCTCCGACAGGGGATCGGCAAGAGACCCAGTACTTC.

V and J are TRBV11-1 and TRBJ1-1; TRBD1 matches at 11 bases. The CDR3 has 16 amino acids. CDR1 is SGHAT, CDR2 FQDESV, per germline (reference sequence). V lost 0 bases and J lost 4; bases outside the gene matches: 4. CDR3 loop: CASSLAGTGGSTEAFF. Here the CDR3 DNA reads TGTGCCAGCAGCTTAGCCGGGACAGGGGGTTCCACTGAAGCTTTCTTT.

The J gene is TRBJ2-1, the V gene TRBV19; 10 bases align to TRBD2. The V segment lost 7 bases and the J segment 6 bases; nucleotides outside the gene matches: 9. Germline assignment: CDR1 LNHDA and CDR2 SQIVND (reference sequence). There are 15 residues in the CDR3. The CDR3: CASKGLAGDGNEQFF. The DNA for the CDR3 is TGTGCCAGTAAGGGGCTAGCGGGGGATGGCAATGAGCAGTTCTTC.

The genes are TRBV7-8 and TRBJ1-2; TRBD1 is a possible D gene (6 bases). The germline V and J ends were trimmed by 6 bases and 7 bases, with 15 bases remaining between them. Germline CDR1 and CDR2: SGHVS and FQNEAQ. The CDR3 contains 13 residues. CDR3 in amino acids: CASSANTGLGYTF. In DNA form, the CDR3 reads TGTGCCAGCAGTGCCAATACAGGGCTTGGCTACACCTTC.

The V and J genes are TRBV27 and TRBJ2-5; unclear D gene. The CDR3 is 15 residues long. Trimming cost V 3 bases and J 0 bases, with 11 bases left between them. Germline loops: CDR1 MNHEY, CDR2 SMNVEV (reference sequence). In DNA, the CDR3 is TGTGCCAGCAGTTTGTCTAATCGGGACCAAGAGACCCAGTACTTC. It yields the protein CASSLSNRDQETQYF.

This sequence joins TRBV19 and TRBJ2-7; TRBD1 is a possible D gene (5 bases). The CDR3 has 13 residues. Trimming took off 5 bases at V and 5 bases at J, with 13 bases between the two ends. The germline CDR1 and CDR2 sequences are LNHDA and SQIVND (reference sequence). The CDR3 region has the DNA TGTGCCAGTAGTCTACAGGCTGGGCACGAGCAGTACTTC. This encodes CASSLQAGHEQYF.

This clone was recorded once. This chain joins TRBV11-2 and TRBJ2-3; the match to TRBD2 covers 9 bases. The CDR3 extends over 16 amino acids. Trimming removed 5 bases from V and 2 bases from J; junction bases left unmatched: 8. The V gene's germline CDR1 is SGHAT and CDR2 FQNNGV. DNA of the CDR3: TGTGCCAGCAGCCCTGGTCCTAGCGGGACCACAGATACGCAGTATTTT. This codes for CASSPGPSGTTDTQYF.

The CDR3 DNA follows: TGTGCCAGCAGAGAACGGGACGGGACAGGCTATGGCTACACCTTC. This translates into CASRERDGTGYGYTF. The gene calls are TRBV2 and TRBJ1-2; 8 bases match TRBD1. The CDR3 extends over 15 amino acids. Germline trimming cut 6 bases from V and 4 bases from J; bases unmatched to any gene: 10. Germline CDR1 reads SNHLY; CDR2 reads FYNNEI.